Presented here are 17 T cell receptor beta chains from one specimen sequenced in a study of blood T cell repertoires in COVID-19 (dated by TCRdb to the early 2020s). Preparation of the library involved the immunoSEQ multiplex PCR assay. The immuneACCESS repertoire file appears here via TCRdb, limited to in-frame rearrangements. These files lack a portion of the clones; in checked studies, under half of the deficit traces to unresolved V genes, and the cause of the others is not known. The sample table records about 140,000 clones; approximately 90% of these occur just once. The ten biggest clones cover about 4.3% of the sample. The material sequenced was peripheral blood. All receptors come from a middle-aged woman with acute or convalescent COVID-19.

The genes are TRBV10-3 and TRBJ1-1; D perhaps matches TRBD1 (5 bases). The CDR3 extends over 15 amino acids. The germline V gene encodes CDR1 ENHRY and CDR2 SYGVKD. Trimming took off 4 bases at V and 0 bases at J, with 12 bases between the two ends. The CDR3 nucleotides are TGTGCCATCAGTGTTAGGGGTGACGTGAACACTGAAGCTTTCTTT. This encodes CAISVRGDVNTEAFF.

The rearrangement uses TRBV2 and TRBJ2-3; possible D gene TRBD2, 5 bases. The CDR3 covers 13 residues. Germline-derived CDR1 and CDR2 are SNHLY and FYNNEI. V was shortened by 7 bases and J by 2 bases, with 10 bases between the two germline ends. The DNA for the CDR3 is TGTGCCAGCATCTCGGGGATCACAGATACGCAGTATTTT. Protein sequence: CASISGITDTQYF.

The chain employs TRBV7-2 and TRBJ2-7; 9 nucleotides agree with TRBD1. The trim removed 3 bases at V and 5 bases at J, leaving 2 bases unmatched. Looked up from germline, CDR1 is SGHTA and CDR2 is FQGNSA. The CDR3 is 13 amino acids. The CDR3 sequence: CASSLTGGDEQYF. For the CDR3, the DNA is TGTGCCAGCAGCTTGACAGGGGGAGACGAGCAGTACTTC.

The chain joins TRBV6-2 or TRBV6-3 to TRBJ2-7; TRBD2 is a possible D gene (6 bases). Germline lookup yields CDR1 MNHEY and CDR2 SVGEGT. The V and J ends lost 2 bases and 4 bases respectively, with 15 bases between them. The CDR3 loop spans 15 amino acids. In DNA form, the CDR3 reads TGTGCCAGCAGTTACAGGGACTCGGGGAGGTACGAGCAGTACTTC. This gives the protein CASSYRDSGRYEQYF.

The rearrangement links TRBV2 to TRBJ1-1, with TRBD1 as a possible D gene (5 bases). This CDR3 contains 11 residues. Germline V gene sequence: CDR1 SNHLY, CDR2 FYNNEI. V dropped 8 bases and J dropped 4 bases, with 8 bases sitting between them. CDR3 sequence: CASGGFTEAFF. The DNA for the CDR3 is TGTGCCAGCGGGGGGTTCACTGAAGCTTTCTTT.

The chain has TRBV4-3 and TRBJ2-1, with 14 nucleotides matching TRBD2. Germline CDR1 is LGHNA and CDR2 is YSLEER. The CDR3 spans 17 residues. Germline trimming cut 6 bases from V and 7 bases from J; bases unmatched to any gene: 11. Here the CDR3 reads CASSQGGTSGSLNEQFF. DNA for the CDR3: TGCGCCAGCAGTCAGGGGGGGACTAGCGGGAGCTTAAATGAGCAGTTCTTC.

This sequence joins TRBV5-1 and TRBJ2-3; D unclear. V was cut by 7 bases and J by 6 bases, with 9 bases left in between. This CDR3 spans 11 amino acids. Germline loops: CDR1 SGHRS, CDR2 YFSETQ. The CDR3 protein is CASAFEDTQYF. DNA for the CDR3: TGCGCCAGCGCCTTTGAGGATACGCAGTATTTT.

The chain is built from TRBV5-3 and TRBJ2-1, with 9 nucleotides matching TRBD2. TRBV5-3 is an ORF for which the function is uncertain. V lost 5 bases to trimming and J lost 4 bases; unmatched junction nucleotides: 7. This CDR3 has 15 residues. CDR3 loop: CARSSRTSVYNEQFF. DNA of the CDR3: TGTGCCAGAAGTTCGCGGACTAGCGTTTACAATGAGCAGTTCTTC.

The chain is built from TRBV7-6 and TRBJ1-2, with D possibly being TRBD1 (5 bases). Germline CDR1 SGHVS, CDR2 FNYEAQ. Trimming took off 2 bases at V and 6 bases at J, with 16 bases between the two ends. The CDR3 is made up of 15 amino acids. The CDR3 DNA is TGTGCCAGCAGCTTACAAACTTCAGGGTTTGATGGCTACACCTTC. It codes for CASSLQTSGFDGYTF.

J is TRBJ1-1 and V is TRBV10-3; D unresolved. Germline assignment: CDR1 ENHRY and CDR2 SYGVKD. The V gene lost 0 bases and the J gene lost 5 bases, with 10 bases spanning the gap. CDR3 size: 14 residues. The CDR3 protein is CAISESTLRTEAFF. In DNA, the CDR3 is TGTGCCATCAGTGAGTCCACCCTACGGACTGAAGCTTTCTTT.

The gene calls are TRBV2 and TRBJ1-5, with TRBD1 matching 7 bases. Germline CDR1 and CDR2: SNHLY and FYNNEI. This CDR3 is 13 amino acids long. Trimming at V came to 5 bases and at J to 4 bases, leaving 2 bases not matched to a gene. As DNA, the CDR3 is TGTGCCAGCAGTATACAGGGGAATCAGCCCCAGCATTTT. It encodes CASSIQGNQPQHF.

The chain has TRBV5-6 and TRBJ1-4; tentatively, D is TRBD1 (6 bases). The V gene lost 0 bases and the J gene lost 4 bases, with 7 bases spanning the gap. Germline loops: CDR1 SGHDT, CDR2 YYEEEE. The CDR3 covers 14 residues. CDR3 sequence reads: CASSLVGGNEKLFF. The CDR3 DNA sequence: TGTGCCAGCAGCTTGGTAGGGGGTAATGAAAAACTGTTTTTT. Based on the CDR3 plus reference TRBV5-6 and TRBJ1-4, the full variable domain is DAGVTQSPTHLIKTRGQQVTLRCSPKSGHDTVSWYQQALGQGPQFIFQYYEEEERQRGNFPDRFSGHQFPNYSSELNVNALLLGDSALYLCASSLVGGNEKLFFGSGTQLSVL.

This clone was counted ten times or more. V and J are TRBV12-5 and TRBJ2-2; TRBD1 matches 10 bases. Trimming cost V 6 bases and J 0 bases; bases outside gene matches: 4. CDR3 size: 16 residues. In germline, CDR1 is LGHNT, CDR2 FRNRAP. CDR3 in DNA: TGTGCTAGTGGCCCGGGACAGGGGCCGAACACCGGGGAGCTGTTTTTT. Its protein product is CASGPGQGPNTGELFF. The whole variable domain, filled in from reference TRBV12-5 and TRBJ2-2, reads DARVTQTPRHKVTEMGQEVTMRCQPILGHNTVFWYRQTMMQGLELLAYFRNRAPLDDSGMPKDRFSAEMPDATLATLKIQPSEPRDSAVYFCASGPGQGPNTGELFFGEGSRLTVL.

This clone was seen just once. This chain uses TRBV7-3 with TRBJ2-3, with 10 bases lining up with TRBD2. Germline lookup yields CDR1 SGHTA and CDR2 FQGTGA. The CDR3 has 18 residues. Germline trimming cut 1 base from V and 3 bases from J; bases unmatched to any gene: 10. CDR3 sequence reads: CASSLNPQSGRATDTQYF. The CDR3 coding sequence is TGTGCCAGCAGCTTAAACCCCCAGAGCGGGAGGGCTACAGATACGCAGTATTTT.

CDR3 protein: CASSPSVVAGSIYEQFF. In nucleotides, the CDR3 is TGCGCCAGCAGTCCAAGTGTTGTAGCGGGGTCCATCTATGAGCAGTTCTTC. The chain joins TRBV4-1 to TRBJ2-1, with 8 bases fitting TRBD2. Germline V lookup: CDR1 MGHRA, CDR2 YSYEKL. The CDR3 contains 17 residues. V shed 6 bases and J 8 bases; nucleotides not matched to a gene: 18.

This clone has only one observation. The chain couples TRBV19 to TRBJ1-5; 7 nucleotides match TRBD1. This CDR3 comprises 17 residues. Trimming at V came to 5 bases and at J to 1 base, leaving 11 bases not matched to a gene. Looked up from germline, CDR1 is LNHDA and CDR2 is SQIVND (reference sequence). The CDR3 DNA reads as TGTGCCAGTAGTCGAACCTTAGGGGGCCTCAGCAATCAGCCCCAGCATTTT. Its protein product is CASSRTLGGLSNQPQHF.

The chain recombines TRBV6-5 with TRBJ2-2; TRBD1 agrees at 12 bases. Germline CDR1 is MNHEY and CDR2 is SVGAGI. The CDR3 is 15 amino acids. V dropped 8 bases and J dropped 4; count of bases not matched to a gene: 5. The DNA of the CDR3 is TGTGCCAGCGGGACAGGGGGCTTCGGCACCGGGGAGCTGTTTTTT. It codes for CASGTGGFGTGELFF.